This T cell receptor beta chain comes out of a study of T cell responses to AZD1222 COVID-19 vaccine. Findings and caveats of the study: Donors, mostly white British, included more females; clonal diversity was possibly underestimated. Recipients of two AZD1222 doses showed rising Spike-specific TCR breadth and depth.

Data came from immunoSEQ multiplex PCR; TCRdb stores just in-frame clones and leaves some out. The table includes more than 85,000 clones, about 95% detected once. This clone was seen just once. Its antigen remains unknown. The clonotype was recovered from an adult who received the AZD1222 COVID-19 vaccine. This material consisted of peripheral blood, taken 28 days after the second AZD1222 dose.

This chain's CDR3 is CASSFERGSTDTQYF. The CDR3, as DNA: TGTGCCAGCAGCTTTGAGCGGGGAAGCACAGATACGCAGTATTTT. The J gene is TRBJ2-3, the V gene TRBV5-8, with 7 bases that match TRBD2. There are 15 residues in the CDR3. Germline V gives CDR1 SGHTS, CDR2 YDEGEE. V shed 2 bases and J 0 bases; nucleotides not matched to a gene: 3.